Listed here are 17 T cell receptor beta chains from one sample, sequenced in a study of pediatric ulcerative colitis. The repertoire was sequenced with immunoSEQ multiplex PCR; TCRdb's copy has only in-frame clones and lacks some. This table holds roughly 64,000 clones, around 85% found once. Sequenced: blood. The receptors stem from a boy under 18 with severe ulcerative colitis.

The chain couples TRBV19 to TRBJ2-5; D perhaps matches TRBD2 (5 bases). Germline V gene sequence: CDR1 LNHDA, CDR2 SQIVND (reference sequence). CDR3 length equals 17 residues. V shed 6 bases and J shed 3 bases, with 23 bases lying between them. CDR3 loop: CASRSFHAGFGKETQYF. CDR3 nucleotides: TGTGCCAGTAGATCCTTTCACGCGGGCTTCGGAAAAGAGACCCAGTACTTC. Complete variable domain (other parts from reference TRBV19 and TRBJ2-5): DGGITQSPKYLFRKEGQNVTLSCEQNLNHDAMYWYRQDPGQGLRLIYYSQIVNDFQKGDIAEGYSVSREKKESFPLTVTSAQKNPTAFYLCASRSFHAGFGKETQYFGPGTRLLVL.

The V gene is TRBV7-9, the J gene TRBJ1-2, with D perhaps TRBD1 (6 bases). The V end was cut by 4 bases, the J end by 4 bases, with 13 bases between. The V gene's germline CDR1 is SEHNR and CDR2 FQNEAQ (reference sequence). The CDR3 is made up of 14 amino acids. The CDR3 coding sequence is TGTGCCAGCAGCTCACAGGGAGTTAGCTATGGCTACACCTTC. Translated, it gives CASSSQGVSYGYTF.

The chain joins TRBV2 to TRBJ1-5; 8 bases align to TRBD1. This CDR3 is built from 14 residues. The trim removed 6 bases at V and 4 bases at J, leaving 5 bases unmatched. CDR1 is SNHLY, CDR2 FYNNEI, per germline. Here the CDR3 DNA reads TGTGCCAGCAGGGAAACAGGGGGGAATCAGCCCCAGCATTTT. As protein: CASRETGGNQPQHF.

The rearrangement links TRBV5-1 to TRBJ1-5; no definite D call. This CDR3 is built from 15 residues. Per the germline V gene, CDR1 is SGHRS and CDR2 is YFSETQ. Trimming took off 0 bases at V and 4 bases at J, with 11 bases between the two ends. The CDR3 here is CASSLEGSRNQPQHF. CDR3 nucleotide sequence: TGCGCCAGCAGCTTGGAGGGCAGCCGAAATCAGCCCCAGCATTTT.

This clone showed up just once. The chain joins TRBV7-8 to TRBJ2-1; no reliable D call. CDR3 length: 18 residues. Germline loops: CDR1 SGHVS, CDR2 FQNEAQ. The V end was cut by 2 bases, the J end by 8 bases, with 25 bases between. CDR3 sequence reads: CASSLKGFSLRPGDEQFF. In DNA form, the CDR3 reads TGTGCCAGCAGCTTAAAGGGCTTCTCGTTGAGGCCGGGCGATGAGCAGTTCTTC.

For the CDR3, the DNA is TGTGCCAGCAGCTTAGAGTCAGGGGGGCCCGGCTACACCTTC. Translation: CASSLESGGPGYTF. The chain combines TRBV7-6 with TRBJ1-2; 7 bases are a match to TRBD1. Per the germline V gene, CDR1 is SGHVS and CDR2 is FNYEAQ. J gave up 8 bases and V 1 base, and 7 bases lay outside the gene matches. CDR3 length: 14 residues. The full variable domain, rest sourced from reference TRBV7-6 and TRBJ1-2, is GAGVSQSPRYKVTKRGQDVALRCDPISGHVSLYWYRQALGQGPEFLTYFNYEAQQDKSGLPNDRFSAERPEGSISTLTIQRTEQRDSAMYRCASSLESGGPGYTFGSGTRLTVV.

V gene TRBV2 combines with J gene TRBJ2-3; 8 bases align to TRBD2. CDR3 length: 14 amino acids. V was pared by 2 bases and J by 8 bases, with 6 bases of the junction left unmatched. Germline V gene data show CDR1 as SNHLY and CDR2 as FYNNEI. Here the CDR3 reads CASSELREVATQYF. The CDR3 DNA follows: TGTGCCAGCAGTGAATTGCGGGAGGTTGCTACGCAGTATTTT.

CDR3 region: CASSVEEWEVSEQYF. Here the CDR3 DNA reads TGTGCCAGCAGTGTTGAGGAGTGGGAGGTGAGCGAGCAGTACTTC. The V gene is TRBV2, the J gene TRBJ2-7, with D possibly TRBD2 on 6 matching bases. V shed 4 bases and J shed 6 bases, with 19 bases lying between them. Per the germline V gene, CDR1 is SNHLY and CDR2 is FYNNEI. The CDR3 runs to 15 residues.

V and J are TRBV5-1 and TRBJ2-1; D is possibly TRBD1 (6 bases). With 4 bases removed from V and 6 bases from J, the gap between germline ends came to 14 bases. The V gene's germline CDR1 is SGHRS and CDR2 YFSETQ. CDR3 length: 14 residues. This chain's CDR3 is CASSTTGTGNEQFF. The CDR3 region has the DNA TGCGCCAGCAGCACTACAGGGACCGGCAATGAGCAGTTCTTC.

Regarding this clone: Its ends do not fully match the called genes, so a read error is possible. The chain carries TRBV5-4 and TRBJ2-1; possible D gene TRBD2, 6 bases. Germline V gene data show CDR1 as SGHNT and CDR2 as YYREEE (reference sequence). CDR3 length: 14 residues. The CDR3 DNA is TGCGCCAGCAGCCAAGATTGGGGACTCAATGAGCAGTTCTTC. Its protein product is CASSQDWGLNEQFF.

The CDR3 loop reads CASSILQAGGGDIQYF. CDR3 in DNA: TGTGCCAGTAGTATCCTTCAAGCGGGAGGTGGGGACATTCAGTACTTC. This chain joins TRBV19 and TRBJ2-4; 9 bases align to TRBD2. This CDR3 is 16 amino acids long. The V segment lost 3 bases and the J segment 8 bases; nucleotides outside the gene matches: 11. Germline CDR1 and CDR2: LNHDA and SQIVND (reference sequence).

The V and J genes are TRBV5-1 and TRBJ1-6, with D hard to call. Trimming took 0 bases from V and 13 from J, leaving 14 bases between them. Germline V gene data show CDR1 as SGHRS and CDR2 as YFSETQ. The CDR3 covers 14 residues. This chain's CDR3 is CASSLDTGGGPLHF. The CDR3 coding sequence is TGCGCCAGCAGCTTGGACACGGGCGGAGGGCCCCTCCACTTT.

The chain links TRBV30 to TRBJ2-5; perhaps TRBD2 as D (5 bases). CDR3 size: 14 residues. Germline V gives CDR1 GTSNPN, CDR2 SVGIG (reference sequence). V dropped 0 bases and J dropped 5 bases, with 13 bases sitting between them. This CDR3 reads CAWSVGLGDETQYF. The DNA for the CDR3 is TGTGCCTGGAGTGTGGGTTTGGGAGATGAGACCCAGTACTTC.

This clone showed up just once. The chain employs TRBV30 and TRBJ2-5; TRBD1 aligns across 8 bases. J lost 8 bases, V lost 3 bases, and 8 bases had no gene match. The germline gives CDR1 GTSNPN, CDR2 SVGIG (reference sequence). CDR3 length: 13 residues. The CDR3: CAWRTGATKTQYF. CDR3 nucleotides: TGTGCCTGGAGGACAGGGGCTACCAAAACCCAGTACTTC. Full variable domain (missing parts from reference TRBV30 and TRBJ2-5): SQTIHQWPATLVQPVGSPLSLECTVEGTSNPNLYWYRQAAGRGLQLLFYSVGIGQISSEVPQNLSASRPQDRQFILSSKKLLLSDSGFYLCAWRTGATKTQYFGPGTRLLVL.

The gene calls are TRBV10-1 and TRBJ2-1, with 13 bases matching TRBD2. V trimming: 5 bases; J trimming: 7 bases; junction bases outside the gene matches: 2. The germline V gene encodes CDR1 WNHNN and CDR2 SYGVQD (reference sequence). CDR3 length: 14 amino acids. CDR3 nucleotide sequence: TGCGCCAGCAGTCGGACTAGCGGGAGTAATGAGCAGTTCTTC. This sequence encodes CASSRTSGSNEQFF.

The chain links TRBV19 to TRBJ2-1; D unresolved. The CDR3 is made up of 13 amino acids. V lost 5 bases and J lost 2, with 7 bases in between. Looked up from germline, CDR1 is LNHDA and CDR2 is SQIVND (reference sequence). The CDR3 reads CASSLPTYNEQFF. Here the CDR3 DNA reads TGTGCCAGTAGTCTTCCTACCTACAATGAGCAGTTCTTC. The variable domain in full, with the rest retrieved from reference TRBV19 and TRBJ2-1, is DGGITQSPKYLFRKEGQNVTLSCEQNLNHDAMYWYRQDPGQGLRLIYYSQIVNDFQKGDIAEGYSVSREKKESFPLTVTSAQKNPTAFYLCASSLPTYNEQFFGPGTRLTVL.

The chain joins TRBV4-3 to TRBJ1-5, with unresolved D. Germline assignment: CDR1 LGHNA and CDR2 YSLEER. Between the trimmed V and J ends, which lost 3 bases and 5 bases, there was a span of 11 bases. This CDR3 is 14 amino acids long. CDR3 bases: TGCGCCAGCAGCCAGGATAGGCGGCATCAGCCCCAGCATTTT. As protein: CASSQDRRHQPQHF.